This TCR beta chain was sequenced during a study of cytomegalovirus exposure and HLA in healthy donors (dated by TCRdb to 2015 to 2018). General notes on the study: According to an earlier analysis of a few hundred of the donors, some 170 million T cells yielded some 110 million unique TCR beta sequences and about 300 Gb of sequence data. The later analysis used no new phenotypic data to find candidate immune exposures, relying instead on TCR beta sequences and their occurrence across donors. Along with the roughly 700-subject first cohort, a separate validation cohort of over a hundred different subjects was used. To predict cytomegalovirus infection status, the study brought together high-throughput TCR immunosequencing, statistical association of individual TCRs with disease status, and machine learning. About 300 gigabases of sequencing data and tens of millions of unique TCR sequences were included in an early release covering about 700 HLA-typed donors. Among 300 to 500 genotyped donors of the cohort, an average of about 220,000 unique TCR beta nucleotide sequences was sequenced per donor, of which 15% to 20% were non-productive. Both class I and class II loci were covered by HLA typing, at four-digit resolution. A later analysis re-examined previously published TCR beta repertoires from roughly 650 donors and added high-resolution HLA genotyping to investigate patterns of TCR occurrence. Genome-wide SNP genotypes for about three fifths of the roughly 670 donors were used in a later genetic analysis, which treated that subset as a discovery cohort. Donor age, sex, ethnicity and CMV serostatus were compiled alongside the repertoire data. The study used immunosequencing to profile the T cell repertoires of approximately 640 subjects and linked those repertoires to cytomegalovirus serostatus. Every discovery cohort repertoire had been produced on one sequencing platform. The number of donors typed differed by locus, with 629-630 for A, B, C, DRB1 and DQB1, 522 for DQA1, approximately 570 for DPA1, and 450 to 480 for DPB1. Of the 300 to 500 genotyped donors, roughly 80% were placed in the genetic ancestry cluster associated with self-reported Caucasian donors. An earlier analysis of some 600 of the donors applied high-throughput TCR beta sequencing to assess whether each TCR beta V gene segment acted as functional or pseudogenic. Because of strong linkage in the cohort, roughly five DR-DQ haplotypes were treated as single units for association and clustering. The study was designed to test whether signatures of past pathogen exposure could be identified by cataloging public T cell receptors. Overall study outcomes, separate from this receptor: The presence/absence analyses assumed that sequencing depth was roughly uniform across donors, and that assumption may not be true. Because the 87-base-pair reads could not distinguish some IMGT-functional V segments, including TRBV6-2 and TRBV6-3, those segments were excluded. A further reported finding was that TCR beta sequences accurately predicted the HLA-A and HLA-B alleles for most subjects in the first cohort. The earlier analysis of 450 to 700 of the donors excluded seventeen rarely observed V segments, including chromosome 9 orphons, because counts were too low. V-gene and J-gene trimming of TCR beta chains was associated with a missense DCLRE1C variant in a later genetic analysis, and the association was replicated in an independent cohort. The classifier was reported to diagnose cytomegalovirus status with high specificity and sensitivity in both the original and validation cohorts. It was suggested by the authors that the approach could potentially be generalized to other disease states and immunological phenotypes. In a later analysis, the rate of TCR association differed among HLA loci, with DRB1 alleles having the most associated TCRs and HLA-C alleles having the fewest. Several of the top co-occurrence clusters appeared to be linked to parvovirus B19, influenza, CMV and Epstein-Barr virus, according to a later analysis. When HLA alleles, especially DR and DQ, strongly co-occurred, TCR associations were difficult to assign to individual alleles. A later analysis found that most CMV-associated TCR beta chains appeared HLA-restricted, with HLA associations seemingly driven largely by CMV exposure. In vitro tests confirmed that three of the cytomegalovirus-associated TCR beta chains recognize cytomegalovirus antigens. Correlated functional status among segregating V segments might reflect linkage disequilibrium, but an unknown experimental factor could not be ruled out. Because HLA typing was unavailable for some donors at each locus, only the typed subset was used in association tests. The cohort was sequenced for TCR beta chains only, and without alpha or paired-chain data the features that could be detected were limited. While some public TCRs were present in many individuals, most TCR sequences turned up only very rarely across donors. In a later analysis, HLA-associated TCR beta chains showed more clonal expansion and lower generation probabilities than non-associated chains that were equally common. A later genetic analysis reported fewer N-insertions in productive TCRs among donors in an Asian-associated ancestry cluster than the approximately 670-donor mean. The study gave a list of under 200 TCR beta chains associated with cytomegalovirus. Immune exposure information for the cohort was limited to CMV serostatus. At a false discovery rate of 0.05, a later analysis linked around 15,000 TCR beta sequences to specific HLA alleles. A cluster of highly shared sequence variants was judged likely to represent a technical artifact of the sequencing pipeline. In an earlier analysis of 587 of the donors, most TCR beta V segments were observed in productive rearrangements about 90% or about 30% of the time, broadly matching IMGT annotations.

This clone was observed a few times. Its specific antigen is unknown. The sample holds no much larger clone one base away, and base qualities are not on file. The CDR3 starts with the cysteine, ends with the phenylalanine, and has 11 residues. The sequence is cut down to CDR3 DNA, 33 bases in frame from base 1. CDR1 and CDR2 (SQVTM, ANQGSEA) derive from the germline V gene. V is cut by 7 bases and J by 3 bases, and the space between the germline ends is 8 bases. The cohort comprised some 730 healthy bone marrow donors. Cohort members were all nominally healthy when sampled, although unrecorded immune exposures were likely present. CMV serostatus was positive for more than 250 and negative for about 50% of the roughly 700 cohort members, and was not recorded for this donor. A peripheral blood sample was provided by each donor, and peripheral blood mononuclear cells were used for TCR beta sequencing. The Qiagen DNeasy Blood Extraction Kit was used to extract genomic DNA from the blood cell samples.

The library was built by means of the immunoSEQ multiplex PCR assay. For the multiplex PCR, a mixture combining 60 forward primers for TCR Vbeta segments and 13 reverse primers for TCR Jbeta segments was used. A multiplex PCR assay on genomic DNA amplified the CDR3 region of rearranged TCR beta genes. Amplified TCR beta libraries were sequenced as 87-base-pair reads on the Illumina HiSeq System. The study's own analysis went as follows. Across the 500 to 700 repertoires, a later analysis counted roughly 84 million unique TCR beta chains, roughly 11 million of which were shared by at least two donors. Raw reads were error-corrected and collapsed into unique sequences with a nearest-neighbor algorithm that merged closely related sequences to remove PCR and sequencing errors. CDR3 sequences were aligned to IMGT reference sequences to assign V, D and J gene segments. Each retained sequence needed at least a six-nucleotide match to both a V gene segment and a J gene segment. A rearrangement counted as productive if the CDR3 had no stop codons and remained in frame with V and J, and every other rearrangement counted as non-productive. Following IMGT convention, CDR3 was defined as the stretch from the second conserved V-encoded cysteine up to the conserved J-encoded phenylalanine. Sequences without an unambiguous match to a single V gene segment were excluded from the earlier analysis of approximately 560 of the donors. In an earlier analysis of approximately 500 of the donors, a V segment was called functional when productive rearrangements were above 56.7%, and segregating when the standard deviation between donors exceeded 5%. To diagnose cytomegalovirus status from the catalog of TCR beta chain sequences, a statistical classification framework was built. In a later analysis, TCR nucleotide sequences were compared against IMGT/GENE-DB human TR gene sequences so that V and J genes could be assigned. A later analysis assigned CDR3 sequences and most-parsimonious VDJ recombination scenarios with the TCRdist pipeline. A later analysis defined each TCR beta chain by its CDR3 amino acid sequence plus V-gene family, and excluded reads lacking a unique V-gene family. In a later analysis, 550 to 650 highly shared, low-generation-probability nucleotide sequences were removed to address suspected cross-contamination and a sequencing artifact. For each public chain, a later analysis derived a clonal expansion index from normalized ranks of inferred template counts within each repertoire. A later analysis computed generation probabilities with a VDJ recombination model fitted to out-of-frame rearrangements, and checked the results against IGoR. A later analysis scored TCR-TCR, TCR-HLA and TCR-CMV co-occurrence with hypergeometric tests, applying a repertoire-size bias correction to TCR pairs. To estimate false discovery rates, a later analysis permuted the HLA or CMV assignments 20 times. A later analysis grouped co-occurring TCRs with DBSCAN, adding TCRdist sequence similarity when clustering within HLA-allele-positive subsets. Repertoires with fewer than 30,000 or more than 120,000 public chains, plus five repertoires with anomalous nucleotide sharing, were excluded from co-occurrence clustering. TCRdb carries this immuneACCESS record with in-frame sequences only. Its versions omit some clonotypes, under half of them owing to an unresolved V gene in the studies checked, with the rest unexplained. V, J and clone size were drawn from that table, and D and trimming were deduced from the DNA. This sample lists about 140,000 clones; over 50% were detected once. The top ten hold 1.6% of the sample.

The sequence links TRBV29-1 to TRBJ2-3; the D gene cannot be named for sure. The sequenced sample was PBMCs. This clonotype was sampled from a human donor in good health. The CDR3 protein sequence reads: CSAVLTDTQYF. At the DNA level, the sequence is TGCAGCGCCGTATTAACAGATACGCAGTATTTT.